This passage covers 15 T cell receptor beta chains from one sample sequenced in a study of metastatic and nonmetastatic thyroid tumors. TCRdb reassembled clones from the PCR reads with MiXCR. In the table there are fewer than 20,000 clones, just under 30% of which are singletons. Thyroid surgery had not been preceded by any treatment in any patient. Sequencing was done on a sample of tumor tissue. These TCRs come from a male donor with papillary thyroid cancer or a benign thyroid nodule (not recorded which). Some clones in this sample may be carry-over from other donors' samples.

The chain recombines TRBV11-2 with TRBJ1-6; 7 bases are shared with TRBD1. The germline V gene has CDR1 SGHAT and CDR2 FQNNGV. Trimming at V came to 6 bases and at J to 5 bases, leaving 7 bases not matched to a gene. The CDR3 loop spans 15 amino acids. Written as DNA, the CDR3 is TGTGCCAGCAGGTCAGGGACAGTAAATAATTCACCCCTCCACTTT. This gives the protein CASRSGTVNNSPLHF.

This clone turned up a few times. V is TRBV19 and J is TRBJ2-7, with 10 bases matching TRBD1. J was trimmed by 2 bases and V by 1 base; bases with no gene match: 2. The CDR3 totals 15 residues. Per the germline V gene, CDR1 is LNHDA and CDR2 is SQIVND (reference sequence). CDR3 sequence: CASSIAGTGAYEQYF. CDR3 sequence (DNA): TGTGCCAGTAGTATAGCCGGGACAGGGGCCTACGAGCAGTACTTC.

This clone was found a few times. The genes are TRBV29-1 and TRBJ1-2, with TRBD1 identical over 9 bases. This CDR3 region has 13 residues. Germline values: CDR1 SQVTM, CDR2 ANQGSEA. CDR3 sequence (DNA): TGCAGTGCCGGTGGGACAGGGTCCTATGGCTACACCTTC. Translated, it gives CSAGGTGSYGYTF.

This clone turned up a few times. The chain is built from TRBV4-1 and TRBJ2-7; D is unresolved. Per germline, CDR1 MGHRA and CDR2 YSYEKL. Trimming took 1 base from V and 1 from J, leaving 11 bases between them. The CDR3 has 15 residues. This CDR3 reads CASSQGYVSSYEQYF. The CDR3, as DNA: TGCGCCAGCAGCCAAGGTTACGTCAGTTCCTACGAGCAGTACTTC.

This clone was seen at least ten times. This chain uses TRBV20-1 with TRBJ2-1, with D maybe TRBD2 (6 bases). V dropped 3 bases and J dropped 4 bases, with 19 bases sitting between them. Germline lookup yields CDR1 DFQATT and CDR2 SNEGSKA (reference sequence). This CDR3 spans 16 amino acids. The CDR3 spells CSASPYKAGTYNEQFF. Here the CDR3 DNA reads TGCAGTGCTAGTCCCTATAAAGCGGGCACATACAATGAGCAGTTCTTC.

There are many counts of this clone. In the same sample, other DNA sequences code for this CDR3. This chain uses TRBV9 with TRBJ2-5; D is unclear. The CDR3 contains 13 residues. Trimming shortened V by 0 bases and J by 8 bases, and 11 bases separated the two germline ends. Germline CDR1 reads SGDLS; CDR2 reads YYNGEE. This CDR3 is CASSVETKSTQYF. Here the CDR3 DNA reads TGTGCCAGCAGCGTAGAGACCAAGAGCACCCAGTACTTC.

This clone was observed a few times. The V call is TRBV19, the J call TRBJ2-2; D could derive from TRBD1 or TRBD2 (6 bases each). Germline CDR1 and CDR2: LNHDA and SQIVND (reference sequence). The length of the CDR3 is 15 residues. The CDR3 sequence: CAIKGGTGDTGELFF. Written as DNA, the CDR3 is TGTGCTATTAAAGGGGGGACCGGCGACACCGGGGAGCTGTTTTTT.

The V and J genes are TRBV11-3 and TRBJ2-2; either TRBD1 or TRBD2 may fit D (5 bases each). The CDR3 length is 20 residues. Germline V lookup: CDR1 SGHNT, CDR2 YENEEA. V dropped 1 base and J dropped 2 bases, with 23 bases sitting between them. CDR3 in amino acids: CASSLGRAAGRGENTGELFF. The CDR3 DNA is TGTGCCAGCAGCTTAGGCCGGGCGGCAGGGAGAGGAGAAAACACCGGGGAGCTGTTTTTT.

Ten or more counts support this clone. One base away lies a much larger clone, so this may be a sequencing read error. The gene calls are TRBV5-8 and TRBJ1-1; D might be TRBD1 (6 bases). This CDR3 spans 15 amino acids. CDR1 is SGHTS, CDR2 YDEGEE, per germline. Here the CDR3 reads CASSFGGRWNTEALF. As DNA, the CDR3 is TGTGCCAGCAGCTTCGGGGGCCGCTGGAACACTGAAGCTCTCTTT.

This clone occurred many times. The V gene is TRBV24-1, the J gene TRBJ1-2, with TRBD1 matching 7 bases. This CDR3 contains 13 residues. CDR1 KGHDR and CDR2 SFDVKD come from the germline V gene. The junction had 2 bases not matched to a gene; V was cut back by 4 bases and J by 4 bases. CDR3 DNA: TGTGCCACCAGTGAAAGGACAGGCTATGGCTACACCTTC. Protein product: CATSERTGYGYTF.

This clone appeared a single time. The rearrangement joins TRBV7-8 to TRBJ1-6; D uncertain. Looked up from germline, CDR1 is SGHVS and CDR2 is FQNEAQ. The CDR3 has 14 amino acids. Deletions cut 4 bases from V and 5 bases from J, with 9 bases between. The CDR3 spells CASSYVSDNSPLHF. In nucleotides, the CDR3 is TGTGCCAGCAGCTACGTCTCAGATAATTCACCCCTCCACTTT. Full variable domain (outside the CDR3, taken from reference TRBV7-8 and TRBJ1-6): GAGVSQSPRYKVAKRGQDVALRCDPISGHVSLFWYQQALGQGPEFLTYFQNEAQLDKSGLPSDRFFAERPEGSVSTLKIQRTQQEDSAVYLCASSYVSDNSPLHFGNGTRLTVT.

This sequence joins TRBV7-9 and TRBJ1-3, with D uncertain. Trimming removed 5 bases at V and 0 bases at J, with 8 bases between. The CDR3 has 14 residues. Looked up from germline, CDR1 is SEHNR and CDR2 is FQNEAQ (reference sequence). CDR3 nucleotides: TGTGCCAGCAGCCAGGTGTCCTCTGGAAACACCATATATTTT. Protein product: CASSQVSSGNTIYF.

In nucleotides, the CDR3 is TGTGCCAGCAGCGTAGGGGGACTATCAATCAATGAGCAGTTCTTC. Translated, it gives CASSVGGLSINEQFF. The chain employs TRBV27 and TRBJ2-1; D might be TRBD2 (7 bases). The germline gives CDR1 MNHEY, CDR2 SMNVEV (reference sequence). CDR3 length: 15 amino acids. Trimming shortened V by 6 bases and J by 6 bases, and 18 bases separated the two germline ends.

The CDR3 DNA reads as TGTGCCAGCAGCTTAGAGTCACGACACACTGAAGCTTTCTTT. As protein: CASSLESRHTEAFF. The gene calls are TRBV7-9 and TRBJ1-1; D remains unclear. The CDR3 is 14 amino acids. From germline, CDR1 is SEHNR and CDR2 FQNEAQ (reference sequence). V gave up 1 base and J gave up 3 bases, with 9 bases separating them.

This clone has at least ten counts. V usage is TRBV11-2 and J usage is TRBJ2-2, with D possibly being TRBD1 (5 bases). The ends were cut back, 7 bases at V and 6 bases at J, with 18 bases in the middle. The CDR3 covers 15 residues. The germline gives CDR1 SGHAT, CDR2 FQNNGV. The CDR3, as DNA: TGTGCCAGCATCAAGGACCCAGGGATAGCCGGGGAGCTGTTTTTT. It is translated as CASIKDPGIAGELFF.